The 3 T cell receptor beta chains below were found in one sample sequenced in a study of blood T cell repertoires in COVID-19 (dated by TCRdb to between 2020 and 2021). The library relied on the immunoSEQ multiplex PCR assay. TCRdb mirrors the immuneACCESS table, restricted to in-frame sequences. Some clones are absent from its copies; in checked studies, under half trace to an unresolved V gene, and the reason for the others is unknown. The sample includes 180,000 or so clones, with roughly 86% observed a single time. About 9.6% of the sample comes from the top ten. The material sequenced was PBMCs or T cells enriched from blood (not recorded which). Receptor source: a woman in her twenties or thirties who had recovered from COVID-19.

The V gene is TRBV29-1, the J gene TRBJ2-7; maybe TRBD2 (5 bases). Trimming removed 3 bases at V and 0 bases at J, with 9 bases between. The CDR3 extends over 13 amino acids. CDR1 and CDR2 (germline): SQVTM, ANQGSEA. The CDR3 coding sequence is TGCAGCGTTGAGGAGGACGGCTCCTACGAGCAGTACTTC. Amino acids: CSVEEDGSYEQYF.

CDR3 DNA: TGTGCCAGCAGCTCGGGACTAGCGGGAGCCAATGAGCAGTTCTTC. This codes for CASSSGLAGANEQFF. V is TRBV6-4 and J is TRBJ2-1, with 14 bases aligning to TRBD2. This CDR3 contains 15 residues. The junction had 4 bases not matched to a gene; V was cut back by 6 bases and J by 6 bases. Germline V gene sequence: CDR1 MRHNA, CDR2 SNTAGT.

This clone occurred a few times. The chain couples TRBV5-6 to TRBJ1-5, with TRBD1 as a possible D gene (6 bases). V was trimmed by 4 bases and J by 1 base, leaving 9 bases between them. CDR3 length: 14 amino acids. From germline, CDR1 is SGHDT and CDR2 YYEEEE. This CDR3 is CASSLGQSNQPQHF. The CDR3 DNA reads as TGTGCCAGCAGCCTCGGACAGAGCAATCAGCCCCAGCATTTT.